This record looks at one T cell receptor (beta chain) sequence and its context. Sequencing libraries for TCR beta were prepared with iRepertoire HTBI primers and Arm-PCR of CDR3 regions. TCRdb called the multiplex PCR reads again in MiXCR, with one record for every CDR3 protein. The sample shows 350,000 to 500,000 distinct CDR3 sequences, approximately 14% of them seen only once. As for time point: newly diagnosed GD, antithyroid drugs for less than 3 months. Isolated PBMC RNA provided the starting material for the TCR library. This record belongs to a study of regulatory T cells in long-lasting Graves disease. Trimming removed 3 bases at V and 0 bases at J, with 9 bases between. The germline gives CDR1 KGHSH, CDR2 LQKENI. This CDR3 comprises 14 residues. The same data also contributed to another study, on T cells in Graves' hyperthyroidism and ophthalmopathy. That report adds: First-round RT-PCR targeting the TCR CDR3 was performed with the HTBI primer set.

The chain carries TRBV18 and TRBJ2-7; TRBD1 is a possible D gene (6 bases). Sequences were derived from peripheral blood mononuclear cells (PBMCs), sampled at new diagnosis, from a patient treated with antithyroid drugs. This clonotype was sampled from a woman aged 45-60 years with Graves disease. The chain's CDR3 is CASSPGASSYEQYF. In DNA, the CDR3 is TGTGCCAGCTCACCGGGGGCTAGCTCCTACGAGCAGTACTTC.